This passage covers 15 T cell receptor beta chains from one sample sequenced in a study of post-analysis software for immune sequencing data. Study-wide results and caveats: Roughly 5 TRBV segments (TRBV5-6, TRBV5-1 and TRBV20-1 among them) occurred more frequently in patients than in controls.

The antigens of these receptors remain unknown. Libraries were made from TCR beta cDNA, and they carried unique molecular identifiers. TCRdb used MiXCR to reprocess the PCR reads, holding one entry per CDR3 protein. The table has roughly 410,000 distinct CDR3 sequences, roughly 38% seen once. Sequences were obtained from blood. These receptors all come from a girl between 5 and 17 years old with multiple sclerosis.

This clonotype was counted once. The gene calls are TRBV12-3 or TRBV12-4 and TRBJ1-1; D not resolved. Trimming removed 6 bases at V and 2 bases at J, with 16 bases between. The CDR3 contains 15 residues. The CDR3 loop reads CASRLPGPFNTEAFF. CDR3 sequence (DNA): TGTGCCAGCAGACTACCAGGACCCTTTAACACTGAAGCTTTCTTT.

The chain recombines TRBV7-8 with TRBJ2-3; no clear D gene. Trimming shortened V by 0 bases and J by 6 bases, and 13 bases separated the two germline ends. Germline V CDR1 and CDR2: SGHVS, FQNEAQ. The CDR3 contains 15 residues. The chain's CDR3 is CASSLALLDSDTQYF. The CDR3 nucleotides read TGTGCCAGCAGCTTAGCGCTTCTGGATAGCGATACGCAGTATTTT.

This clonotype showed up many times. The V call is TRBV20-1, the J call TRBJ2-7; tentatively, D is TRBD1 or TRBD2 (5 bases each). V gave up 1 base and J gave up 0 bases, with 13 bases separating them. This CDR3 is built from 15 residues. CDR1 is DFQATT and CDR2 is SNEGSKA in the germline V gene (reference sequence). The CDR3 sequence: CSARGGRMSSYEQYF. CDR3 DNA sequence: TGCAGTGCTAGAGGGGGACGGATGTCCTCCTACGAGCAGTACTTC.

CDR3 sequence reads: CASSVTRDRGRGYGYTF. CDR3 coding DNA: TGTGCCAGCAGCGTCACCCGGGACAGGGGGCGAGGATATGGCTACACCTTC. The chain has TRBV7-9 and TRBJ1-2; 12 nucleotides agree with TRBD1. Germline V gene data show CDR1 as SEHNR and CDR2 as FQNEAQ (reference sequence). V lost 5 bases, J lost 5 bases, and 12 bases stayed unmatched. CDR3 length equals 17 residues.

This chain uses TRBV28 with TRBJ2-3; D is uncertain. Germline CDR1 and CDR2: MDHEN and SYDVKM. Trimming shortened V by 2 bases and J by 3 bases, and 9 bases separated the two germline ends. The CDR3 covers 14 residues. CDR3 DNA: TGTGCCAGCAGTTTACGAGGTCCGACAGATACGCAGTATTTT. Protein: CASSLRGPTDTQYF. The variable domain in full, with the rest retrieved from reference TRBV28 and TRBJ2-3, is DVKVTQSSRYLVKRTGEKVFLECVQDMDHENMFWYRQDPGLGLRLIYFSYDVKMKEKGDIPEGYSVSREKKERFSLILESASTNQTSMYLCASSLRGPTDTQYFGPGTRLTVL.

This clonotype was counted a few times. The CDR3 DNA reads as TGTGCCAGCAGCTCCCCTAAGAGGGCCAGCTCCTACAATGAGCAGTTCTTC. Translated: CASSSPKRASSYNEQFF. This chain joins TRBV7-9 and TRBJ2-1, with D possibly TRBD2 on 5 matching bases. CDR3 length equals 17 residues. The germline V gene encodes CDR1 SEHNR and CDR2 FQNEAQ (reference sequence). Deletions cut 4 bases from V and 0 bases from J, with 16 bases between.

The chain combines TRBV7-2 with TRBJ1-5; D unresolved. CDR1 is SGHTA, CDR2 FQGNSA, per germline. The CDR3 spans 14 residues. The V end lost 0 bases, the J end lost 7 bases, and 10 bases lay between the germline ends. The CDR3 loop is CASSLAGIGQPQHF. The CDR3 DNA is TGTGCCAGCAGCTTAGCAGGGATCGGGCAGCCCCAGCATTTT.

The genes are TRBV7-9 and TRBJ1-1, with 8 bases lining up with TRBD1. Unmatched junction bases numbered 6, after V lost 3 bases and J lost 0 bases. Germline V gene lookup returns CDR1 SEHNR and CDR2 FQNEAQ (reference sequence). The CDR3 is 16 residues long. The CDR3 coding sequence is TGTGCCAGCAGCTTTGACGACAGGGGAATGAACACTGAAGCTTTCTTT. Translation: CASSFDDRGMNTEAFF.

This clonotype turned up a few times. This sequence joins TRBV6-5 and TRBJ1-1, with D perhaps TRBD1 (5 bases). Germline CDR1 is MNHEY and CDR2 is SVGAGI. Trimming removed 7 bases at V and 2 bases at J, with 14 bases between. The CDR3 has 14 residues. CDR3 residues: CASNWGRRNTEAFF. CDR3 DNA: TGTGCCAGCAACTGGGGACGCCGCAACACTGAAGCTTTCTTT.

CDR3 sequence: CASSWGLAGPQETQYF. The CDR3, as DNA: TGCGCCAGCAGCTGGGGACTAGCGGGGCCGCAAGAGACCCAGTACTTC. The V and J genes are TRBV5-1 and TRBJ2-5; 13 positions agree with TRBD2. After removal of 3 bases from V and 2 bases from J, the junction contained 4 bases not matched to a gene. Per germline, CDR1 SGHRS and CDR2 YFSETQ. The CDR3 loop spans 16 amino acids.

This clonotype was observed once. V is TRBV6-6 and J is TRBJ1-1; TRBD1 agrees at 8 bases. The V gene's germline CDR1 is MNHNY and CDR2 SVGAGI (reference sequence). Germline trimming cut 10 bases from V and 4 bases from J; bases unmatched to any gene: 8. The length of the CDR3 is 13 residues. CDR3 nucleotide sequence: TGTGCCAACAGACAGGGGATGAGCACTGAAGCTTTCTTT. This translates into CANRQGMSTEAFF.

V gene TRBV20-1 combines with J gene TRBJ1-1; D is uncertain. The germline gives CDR1 DFQATT, CDR2 SNEGSKA (reference sequence). V was clipped by 8 bases and J by 0 bases, with 10 bases between them. The CDR3 length is 12 residues. The CDR3 region is CSSREVNTEAFF. CDR3 coding DNA: TGCAGTTCTCGGGAGGTGAACACTGAAGCTTTCTTT.

At least ten counts were recorded for this clonotype. The chain links TRBV29-1 to TRBJ2-5; D not certain. CDR1 and CDR2 from the germline V gene are SQVTM and ANQGSEA. The CDR3 consists of 13 residues. V was trimmed by 1 base and J by 1 base, leaving 7 bases between them. The CDR3 DNA is TGCAGCGTTGAAGGTGGCGGCCAAGAGACCCAGTACTTC. Encoded protein: CSVEGGGQETQYF.

This clonotype was recorded a few times. The V call is TRBV5-8, the J call TRBJ1-2; D unresolved. From germline, CDR1 is SGHTS and CDR2 YDEGEE. Trimming removed 5 bases at V and 1 base at J, with 12 bases between. CDR3 length: 14 amino acids. The CDR3: CASRFLGDNYGYTF. CDR3 in DNA: TGTGCCAGCAGGTTCCTGGGAGATAACTATGGCTACACCTTC.

The chain employs TRBV6-5 and TRBJ2-3, with 13 bases lining up with TRBD2. CDR1 is MNHEY and CDR2 is SVGAGI in the germline V gene. V lost 4 bases and J lost 8; bases outside the gene matches: 12. This CDR3 spans 17 amino acids. CDR3 nucleotides: TGTGCCAGCAGTTCCCGACTAGCGGGGGGCTTCGAGGCTACGCAGTATTTT. Amino acids: CASSSRLAGGFEATQYF.